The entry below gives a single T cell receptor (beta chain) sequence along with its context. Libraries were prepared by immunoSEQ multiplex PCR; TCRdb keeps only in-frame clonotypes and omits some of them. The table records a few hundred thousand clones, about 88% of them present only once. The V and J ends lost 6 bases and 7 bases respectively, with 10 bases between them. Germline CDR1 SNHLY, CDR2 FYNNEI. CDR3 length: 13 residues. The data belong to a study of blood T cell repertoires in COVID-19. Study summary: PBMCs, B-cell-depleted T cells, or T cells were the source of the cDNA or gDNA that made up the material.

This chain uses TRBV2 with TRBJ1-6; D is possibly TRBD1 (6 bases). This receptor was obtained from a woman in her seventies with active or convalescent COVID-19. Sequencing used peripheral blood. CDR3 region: CASRGGRNSPLHF. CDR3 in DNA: TGTGCCAGCAGGGGGGGGCGAAATTCACCCCTCCACTTT.